The 7 T cell receptor beta chains reported below all come from one sample, sequenced in a study of PD-1 blockade in classical Hodgkin lymphoma. The table came from immunoSEQ multiplex PCR; TCRdb's copy has only in-frame clones and leaves some out. The profile covers tens of thousands of clones, with roughly 80% appearing a single time and over 15% taken by the ten largest. The sample's time point: cycle 4 day 1 (C4D1), after 5 to 7 weeks of nivolumab. No patient escaped relapse after autologous stem cell transplantation, and brentuximab vedotin exposure varied. The material sequenced was peripheral blood mononuclear cells (PBMCs), taken before the fourth cycle of nivolumab. Every receptor here comes from a human donor with classical Hodgkin lymphoma.

This rearrangement joins TRBV5-1 to TRBJ1-1; D might be TRBD1 (5 bases). This CDR3 comprises 15 residues. Germline V gene data show CDR1 as SGHRS and CDR2 as YFSETQ. The V end was cut by 0 bases, the J end by 1 base, with 10 bases between. Here the CDR3 reads CASSLAGAGNTEAFF. In DNA form, the CDR3 reads TGCGCCAGCAGCTTGGCCGGGGCCGGGAACACTGAAGCTTTCTTT. The entire variable domain, with the rest obtained from reference TRBV5-1 and TRBJ1-1, is as follows: KAGVTQTPRYLIKTRGQQVTLSCSPISGHRSVSWYQQTPGQGLQFLFEYFSETQRNKGNFPGRFSGRQFSNSRSEMNVSTLELGDSALYLCASSLAGAGNTEAFFGQGTRLTVV.

This clone has a handful of counts. This rearrangement joins TRBV30 to TRBJ2-2; D remains unclear. The V and J ends lost 0 bases and 6 bases respectively, with 5 bases between them. This CDR3 has 12 amino acids. Germline V gives CDR1 GTSNPN, CDR2 SVGIG (reference sequence). CDR3 residues: CAWSVGPGELFF. In DNA form, the CDR3 reads TGTGCCTGGAGTGTAGGGCCCGGGGAGCTGTTTTTT.

This clone was detected once. CDR3 coding DNA: TGTGCCAGCCCAGCTAAGTTCCCCCAGGGGGTTTTTGAGCAGTTCTTC. Its protein is CASPAKFPQGVFEQFF. The chain couples TRBV27 to TRBJ2-1, with 7 bases aligning to TRBD1. Germline-derived CDR1 and CDR2 are MNHEY and SMNVEV (reference sequence). Trimming cost V 8 bases and J 9 bases; bases outside gene matches: 19. The CDR3 has 16 amino acids.

The chain joins TRBV4-2 to TRBJ2-7, with 12 nucleotides matching TRBD2. V was pared by 0 bases and J by 1 base, with 1 base of the junction left unmatched. Germline values: CDR1 LGHNA, CDR2 YNFKEQ. This CDR3 is built from 16 residues. CDR3 nucleotides: TGTGCCAGCAGCCAAGAACTAGCGGGGGGATCCTACGAGCAGTACTTC. Translating gives CASSQELAGGSYEQYF.

This rearrangement joins TRBV6-5 to TRBJ1-1; a possible D gene is TRBD1 (5 bases). The ends were cut back, 2 bases at V and 10 bases at J, with 14 bases in the middle. Germline CDR1 MNHEY, CDR2 SVGAGI. The CDR3 is made up of 13 amino acids. Here the CDR3 DNA reads TGTGCCAGCAGTTACCCGGGGGGGGAGGGAGCTTTCTTT. Protein sequence: CASSYPGGEGAFF.

This chain uses TRBV19 with TRBJ1-6; D gene unclear. Per germline, CDR1 LNHDA and CDR2 SQIVND (reference sequence). There are 14 residues in the CDR3. Trimming removed 3 bases at V and 10 bases at J, with 13 bases between. The CDR3 DNA is TGTGCCAGTAGTATTTTTGGATGGGCCTCACCCCTCCACTTT. It translates to CASSIFGWASPLHF.

This clone was seen a few times. The chain links TRBV9 to TRBJ1-2; a weak D match, TRBD1 (5 bases). Trimming stripped 1 base from V and 5 bases from J, with 6 bases between. Germline V gene lookup returns CDR1 SGDLS and CDR2 YYNGEE. This CDR3 has 12 amino acids. The CDR3 reads CASSVTGYGYTF. In DNA form, the CDR3 reads TGTGCCAGCAGCGTAACAGGTTATGGCTACACCTTC.